Below are 8 T cell receptor beta chains sequenced from a single sample in a study of T cell changes during pregnancy in multiple sclerosis. Here immunoSEQ multiplex PCR was the method, and the copy in TCRdb shows in-frame clones only, minus some. The sample shows roughly 80,000 clones, about 89% of them seen only once. The source material was peripheral blood, sampled before pregnancy. The receptors come from a female donor with multiple sclerosis, enrolled in a pregnancy study.

The rearrangement joins TRBV5-4 to TRBJ1-2; 10 positions agree with TRBD1. Germline V lookup: CDR1 SGHNT, CDR2 YYREEE (reference sequence). V lost 4 bases, J lost 6 bases, and 12 bases stayed unmatched. The CDR3 totals 16 residues. The CDR3 region is CASSIPPTGGGNGYTF. CDR3 sequence (DNA): TGTGCCAGCAGCATTCCCCCGACAGGGGGCGGCAATGGCTACACCTTC.

In DNA, the CDR3 is TGCGCCAGCAGCCCCGGGGGGCAGGGCTATGAAGCTTTCTTT. Its protein is CASSPGGQGYEAFF. This chain links TRBV5-1 with TRBJ1-1; D possibly corresponds to TRBD1 (6 bases). Germline CDR1 SGHRS, CDR2 YFSETQ. The CDR3 has 14 amino acids. Trimming stripped 4 bases from V and 7 bases from J, with 17 bases between. The variable domain in full, with the rest retrieved from reference TRBV5-1 and TRBJ1-1, is KAGVTQTPRYLIKTRGQQVTLSCSPISGHRSVSWYQQTPGQGLQFLFEYFSETQRNKGNFPGRFSGRQFSNSRSEMNVSTLELGDSALYLCASSPGGQGYEAFFGQGTRLTVV.

The chain couples TRBV7-9 to TRBJ1-6; 7 bases line up with TRBD1. Germline values: CDR1 SEHNR, CDR2 FQNEAQ (reference sequence). This CDR3 is 14 amino acids long. DNA for the CDR3: TGTGGCACTCAGAGCTGGGACAGAAATTCACCCCTCCACTTT. It yields the protein CGTQSWDRNSPLHF.

V usage is TRBV19 and J usage is TRBJ1-1; D remains unclear. V lost 2 bases to trimming and J lost 3 bases, with 7 bases between them. This CDR3 has 13 residues. Germline CDR1 and CDR2: LNHDA and SQIVND (reference sequence). In DNA form, the CDR3 reads TGTGCCAGTAGTATAAGCGAGGACACTGAAGCTTTCTTT. Residues: CASSISEDTEAFF.

The chain employs TRBV4-1 and TRBJ1-6; D possibly corresponds to TRBD1 (6 bases). Germline CDR1 is MGHRA and CDR2 is YSYEKL. The ends were cut back, 2 bases at V and 13 bases at J, with 12 bases in the middle. This CDR3 region has 13 residues. The CDR3 DNA follows: TGCGCCAGCAGCCAAACAGGGTTCTCTCCCCTCCACTTT. This gives the protein CASSQTGFSPLHF.

V gene TRBV2 combines with J gene TRBJ1-6; the D gene is possibly TRBD1 (5 bases). The V gene's germline CDR1 is SNHLY and CDR2 FYNNEI. The CDR3 length is 14 residues. V lost 6 bases, J lost 8 bases, and 14 bases lay in between. The CDR3 region is CASSAEEGYSPLHF. DNA of the CDR3: TGTGCCAGCAGCGCGGAGGAGGGGTATTCACCCCTCCACTTT.

This clone appeared a single time. The J gene is TRBJ2-1, the V gene TRBV7-8; a possible D gene is TRBD1 (6 bases). This CDR3 contains 16 residues. The ends were cut back, 4 bases at V and 9 bases at J, with 22 bases in the middle. CDR1 and CDR2 (germline): SGHVS, FQNEAQ. The CDR3 region is CASSSSQAALGGEQFF. The CDR3 DNA follows: TGTGCCAGCAGCTCTTCCCAAGCGGCCCTAGGGGGTGAGCAGTTCTTC.

The chain carries TRBV6-7 and TRBJ1-2, with D possibly TRBD1 on 5 matching bases. TRBV6-7 is annotated as an ORF whose role is uncertain. The CDR3 is 18 amino acids. Between the trimmed V and J ends, which lost 0 bases and 4 bases, there was a span of 21 bases. CDR3: CASSYSFERTHVLYGYTF. CDR3 nucleotides: TGTGCCAGCAGTTACTCGTTTGAGAGGACACACGTCCTCTATGGCTACACCTTC.